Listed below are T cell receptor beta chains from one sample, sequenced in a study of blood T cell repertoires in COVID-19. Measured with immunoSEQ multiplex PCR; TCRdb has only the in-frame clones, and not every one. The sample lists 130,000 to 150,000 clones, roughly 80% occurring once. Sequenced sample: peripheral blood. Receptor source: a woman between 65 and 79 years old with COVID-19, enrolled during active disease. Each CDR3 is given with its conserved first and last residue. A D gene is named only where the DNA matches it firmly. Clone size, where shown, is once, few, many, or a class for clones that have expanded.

CDR3: CASSAGGFTEAFF; DNA: TGTGCCAGCAGCGCAGGGGGCTTCACTGAAGCTTTCTTT; size: .; D: TRBD1; V: TRBV2; J: TRBJ1-1
CDR3: CASSIPTAGALYGYTF; DNA: TGTGCCAGTAGTATCCCGACGGCAGGGGCCCTCTATGGCTACACCTTC; size: .; D: .; V: TRBV19; J: TRBJ1-2
CDR3: CASSRQGESSPLHF; DNA: TGTGCCAGCAGCCGACAGGGGGAAAGTTCACCCCTCCACTTT; size: few; D: TRBD1; V: TRBV5-4; J: TRBJ1-6
CDR3: CASFPGTGGTDTQYF; DNA: TGTGCCAGCTTCCCCGGGACAGGGGGCACAGATACGCAGTATTTT; size: .; D: TRBD1; V: TRBV2; J: TRBJ2-3
CDR3: CASSQDPGQGFEQFF; DNA: TGTGCCAGCAGCCAAGATCCGGGACAGGGCTTTGAGCAGTTCTTC; size: once; D: TRBD1; V: TRBV4-2; J: TRBJ2-1
CDR3: CASSTRGLDEKLFF; DNA: TGTGCCAGTAGTACCAGGGGGCTAGATGAAAAACTGTTTTTT; size: many; D: TRBD1; V: TRBV19; J: TRBJ1-4
CDR3: CASRTGTGANVLTF; DNA: TGTGCCAGCAGGACGGGGACTGGGGCCAACGTCCTGACTTTC; size: .; D: .; V: TRBV9; J: TRBJ2-6
CDR3: CASSSGQGMNTEAFF; DNA: TGTGCCAGCAGCTCGGGACAGGGAATGAACACTGAAGCTTTCTTT; size: .; D: TRBD1; V: TRBV7-8; J: TRBJ1-1
CDR3: CASKDRPNEKLFF; DNA: TGTGCCAGCAAAGACAGACCTAATGAAAAACTGTTTTTT; size: .; D: .; V: TRBV27; J: TRBJ1-4
CDR3: CAWSWSPGETQYF; DNA: TGTGCCTGGAGCTGGAGTCCCGGAGAGACCCAGTACTTC; size: .; D: .; V: TRBV30; J: TRBJ2-5
CDR3: CSAGQSYGYTF; DNA: TGCAGCGCCGGACAGTCATATGGCTACACCTTC; size: .; D: .; V: TRBV29-1; J: TRBJ1-2
CDR3: CASSAKRGGYNEQFF; DNA: TGTGCCAGCAGCGCGAAGCGGGGGGGATACAATGAGCAGTTCTTC; size: .; D: TRBD2; V: TRBV5-4; J: TRBJ2-1
CDR3: CASSPRQFQETQYF; DNA: TGTGCCAGCAGCCCGAGGCAGTTTCAAGAGACCCAGTACTTC; size: .; D: .; V: TRBV6-2/TRBV6-3; J: TRBJ2-5
CDR3: CATRQGAVNEQFF; DNA: TGTGCCACACGACAGGGGGCCGTCAATGAGCAGTTCTTC; size: once; D: TRBD1; V: TRBV6-5; J: TRBJ2-1
CDR3: CASSLTGVAPDTQYF; DNA: TGTGCCAGCAGCTTAACCGGGGTAGCGCCCGATACGCAGTATTTT; size: .; D: .; V: TRBV7-3; J: TRBJ2-3
CDR3: CASSLKTANYGYTF; DNA: TGTGCCAGCAGCTTAAAGACAGCAAACTATGGCTACACCTTC; size: .; D: .; V: TRBV5-8; J: TRBJ1-2
CDR3: CASSRGQMNTEAFF; DNA: TGTGCCAGCTCAAGGGGACAGATGAACACTGAAGCTTTCTTT; size: .; D: TRBD1; V: TRBV18; J: TRBJ1-1
CDR3: CAWGTVNYGYTF; DNA: TGTGCCTGGGGGACTGTAAACTATGGCTACACCTTC; size: few; D: .; V: TRBV30; J: TRBJ1-2
CDR3: CASSQELAAGTQYF; DNA: TGTGCCAGCAGCCAAGAGCTAGCCGCGGGTACGCAGTATTTT; size: once; D: .; V: TRBV3-1/TRBV3-2; J: TRBJ2-3
CDR3: CASSEGRGGKIGGGYTF; DNA: TGTGCCAGCAGTGAAGGGCGGGGTGGGAAGATTGGAGGTGGCTACACCTTC; size: .; D: .; V: TRBV6-1; J: TRBJ1-2
CDR3: CASSQGTSGGGQYF; DNA: TGTGCCAGCAGCCAAGGGACTAGCGGGGGTGGACAGTACTTC; size: .; D: TRBD2; V: TRBV3-1/TRBV3-2; J: TRBJ2-7
CDR3: CASSLGHNGYTF; DNA: TGTGCCAGCAGCTTGGGTCACAATGGCTACACCTTC; size: .; D: .; V: TRBV5-6; J: TRBJ1-2
CDR3: CASSEYKGAAHGYTF; DNA: TGTGCCAGCAGTGAATATAAAGGGGCAGCTCATGGCTACACCTTC; size: .; D: .; V: TRBV25-1; J: TRBJ1-2
CDR3: CASSLDPSGVGGYTF; DNA: TGTGCCAGCAGCTTAGATCCCTCAGGGGTCGGTGGCTACACCTTC; size: few; D: .; V: TRBV11-2; J: TRBJ1-2
CDR3: CAISESSVHTEAFF; DNA: TGTGCCATCAGTGAGTCGAGTGTTCACACTGAAGCTTTCTTT; size: .; D: .; V: TRBV10-3; J: TRBJ1-1
CDR3: CASSLDRGPGYTF; DNA: TGTGCCAGCAGCTTGGACAGGGGGCCTGGCTACACCTTC; size: .; D: TRBD1; V: TRBV5-6; J: TRBJ1-2
CDR3: CASSWERGGLSYEQYF; DNA: TGTGCCAGCAGTTGGGAAAGGGGCGGCCTTTCCTACGAGCAGTACTTC; size: .; D: .; V: TRBV6-2/TRBV6-3; J: TRBJ2-7
CDR3: CAWGQGVWETQYF; DNA: TGTGCCTGGGGACAGGGGGTTTGGGAGACCCAGTACTTC; size: .; D: TRBD1; V: TRBV30; J: TRBJ2-5
CDR3: CASSPRTGYGYTF; DNA: TGTGCCAGCAGCCCTCGGACAGGGTACGGCTACACCTTC; size: .; D: TRBD1; V: TRBV9; J: TRBJ1-2
CDR3: CASSVGTGVNQPQHF; DNA: TGTGCCAGCAGCGTGGGGACAGGGGTGAATCAGCCCCAGCATTTT; size: .; D: TRBD1; V: TRBV5-6; J: TRBJ1-5
CDR3: CASSISSGFYNEQFF; DNA: TGTGCCAGCAGCATATCTAGCGGGTTTTACAATGAGCAGTTCTTC; size: .; D: TRBD2; V: TRBV9; J: TRBJ2-1
CDR3: CASSLQGINTEAFF; DNA: TGTGCCAGCAGCCTGCAGGGGATTAACACTGAAGCTTTCTTT; size: .; D: .; V: TRBV7-9; J: TRBJ1-1
CDR3: CASSLERTGFGNTIYF; DNA: TGCGCCAGCAGCTTGGAAAGGACAGGGTTCGGAAACACCATATATTTT; size: .; D: TRBD1; V: TRBV5-1; J: TRBJ1-3
CDR3: CASRFRDTTETQYF; DNA: TGCGCCAGCAGATTCCGGGACACGACGGAGACCCAGTACTTC; size: .; D: .; V: TRBV5-1; J: TRBJ2-5
CDR3: CASRNRADTEAFF; DNA: TGTGCCAGCAGAAACAGGGCGGACACTGAAGCTTTCTTT; size: once; D: .; V: TRBV6-5; J: TRBJ1-1
CDR3: CASSKEEQGDTEAFF; DNA: TGTGCCAGCAGCAAAGAGGAACAGGGGGACACTGAAGCTTTCTTT; size: .; D: .; V: TRBV21-1; J: TRBJ1-1
CDR3: CASSTDRHTEAFF; DNA: TGTGCCAGTAGTACCGACAGGCACACTGAAGCTTTCTTT; size: many; D: .; V: TRBV19; J: TRBJ1-1
CDR3: CASSRGTGTGTGELFF; DNA: TGTGCCAGTAGTAGAGGGACAGGGACCGGCACCGGGGAGCTGTTTTTT; size: .; D: TRBD1; V: TRBV19; J: TRBJ2-2
CDR3: CASSEERGWGGQPQHF; DNA: TGTGCCAGCAGTGAAGAACGGGGGTGGGGAGGACAGCCCCAGCATTTT; size: .; D: .; V: TRBV2; J: TRBJ1-5
CDR3: CASSVVGGRGEQYF; DNA: TGTGCCAGCAGCGTAGTCGGGGGGCGGGGCGAGCAGTACTTC; size: few; D: .; V: TRBV9; J: TRBJ2-7
CDR3: CASSVDPIMNTEAFF; DNA: TGTGCCAGCAGCGTAGATCCTATCATGAACACTGAAGCTTTCTTT; size: once; D: .; V: TRBV2; J: TRBJ1-1
CDR3: CASSQQGLDFNEQFF; DNA: TGCGCCAGCAGCCAACAAGGACTAGACTTCAATGAGCAGTTCTTC; size: .; D: TRBD2; V: TRBV4-1; J: TRBJ2-1
CDR3: CAISESLYEQYF; DNA: TGTGCCATCAGTGAGTCCCTCTACGAGCAGTACTTC; size: .; D: .; V: TRBV10-3; J: TRBJ2-7
CDR3: CASSSTGLEGNTEAFF; DNA: TGTGCCAGCAGTTCCACAGGATTGGAGGGGAACACTGAAGCTTTCTTT; size: .; D: .; V: TRBV6-5; J: TRBJ1-1
CDR3: CASSWGPAGPSSGNTIYF; DNA: TGCGCCAGCAGCTGGGGGCCTGCCGGGCCGAGCTCTGGAAACACCATATATTTT; size: .; D: .; V: TRBV5-1; J: TRBJ1-3
CDR3: CASSQSGRGELFF; DNA: TGTGCCAGCAGCCAATCGGGACGCGGGGAACTGTTTTTT; size: once; D: .; V: TRBV16; J: TRBJ1-4
CDR3: CASSLYRWQPSNQPQHF; DNA: TGTGCCAGCTCACTATATCGTTGGCAACCTAGCAATCAGCCCCAGCATTTT; size: .; D: .; V: TRBV18; J: TRBJ1-5
CDR3: CASSGGRISHQQFF; DNA: TGTGCCAGCAGCGGTGGCAGGATAAGCCACCAGCAGTTCTTC; size: .; D: .; V: TRBV5-6; J: TRBJ2-1
CDR3: CASSQGEGVAEAFF; DNA: TGTGCCAGCAGCCAAGGCGAGGGCGTCGCTGAAGCTTTCTTT; size: .; D: .; V: TRBV4-2; J: TRBJ1-1
CDR3: CASSLGQGNTIYF; DNA: TGTGCCAGCTCATTGGGACAAGGAAACACCATATATTTT; size: .; D: .; V: TRBV18; J: TRBJ1-3
CDR3: CASSLGAGGNTGELFF; DNA: TGCGCCAGCAGCTTAGGGGCCGGGGGAAACACCGGGGAGCTGTTTTTT; size: .; D: .; V: TRBV5-1; J: TRBJ2-2
CDR3: CASRDPGEMGEQFF; DNA: TGTGCCAGCAGAGATCCGGGGGAAATGGGAGAGCAGTTCTTC; size: .; D: .; V: TRBV2; J: TRBJ2-1
CDR3: CASRKGGTSGGALSYNEQFF; DNA: TGTGCCAGCAGGAAGGGTGGAACTAGCGGGGGGGCCCTCTCCTACAATGAGCAGTTCTTC; size: .; D: TRBD2; V: TRBV2; J: TRBJ2-1
CDR3: CACPGGAETQYF; DNA: TGTGCCTGTCCGGGGGGCGCGGAGACCCAGTACTTC; size: .; D: .; V: TRBV30; J: TRBJ2-5
CDR3: CASSLRRGGYNEQFF; DNA: TGTGCCAGCAGCTTAAGGCGGGGGGGCTACAATGAGCAGTTCTTC; size: .; D: TRBD2; V: TRBV11-1; J: TRBJ2-1
CDR3: CASSRDRGTDTQYF; DNA: TGTGCCAGCAGTCGGGACAGGGGGACAGATACGCAGTATTTT; size: .; D: TRBD1; V: TRBV2; J: TRBJ2-3
CDR3: CASSLGGLNTEAFF; DNA: TGTGCCAGCAGCTTGGGAGGGTTGAACACTGAAGCTTTCTTT; size: few; D: .; V: TRBV5-5; J: TRBJ1-1
CDR3: CSASPLSSGGPYEQYF; DNA: TGCAGTGCTAGTCCTCTCTCTAGCGGGGGACCCTACGAGCAGTACTTC; size: .; D: TRBD2; V: TRBV20-1; J: TRBJ2-7
CDR3: CASCEGQNQPQHF; DNA: TGTGCCAGCTGTGAGGGACAGAATCAGCCCCAGCATTTT; size: once; D: TRBD1; V: TRBV6-1; J: TRBJ1-5